Following are 16 T cell receptor beta chains from one sample sequenced in a study of blood T cell repertoires in COVID-19. Only in-frame clones appear in the TCRdb table, and some are missing; sequencing was by immunoSEQ multiplex PCR. The table has a few hundred thousand clones, about 80% seen once; the top ten hold 1.1%. Sequencing was done on a sample of peripheral blood. The receptors stem from a human donor with acute or convalescent COVID-19. The donor label of this sample is uncertain.

This clone has just one count. Written as DNA, the CDR3 is TGTGCCAGCTCACCACTTGAGGCCTACGAGCAGTACTTC. Protein sequence: CASSPLEAYEQYF. The chain links TRBV18 to TRBJ2-7; D unresolved. This CDR3 has 13 residues. V shed 1 base and J shed 2 bases, with 6 bases lying between them. Looked up from germline, CDR1 is KGHSH and CDR2 is LQKENI.

The chain combines TRBV3-1 (or the pseudogene TRBV3-2) with TRBJ1-1; 7 positions match TRBD1. The J segment lost 0 bases and the V segment lost 1 base, leaving 11 bases of the junction unmatched. Germline assignment: CDR1 LGHDT and CDR2 YNNKEL (reference sequence). CDR3 length: 18 residues. The chain's CDR3 is CASSQGGAGGMVNTEAFF. CDR3 nucleotides: TGTGCCAGCAGCCAAGGAGGGGCAGGGGGAATGGTGAACACTGAAGCTTTCTTT.

This clone was seen a handful of times. V gene TRBV6-5 combines with J gene TRBJ1-1; TRBD1 might be the D (6 bases). This CDR3 region has 13 residues. Germline V gene data show CDR1 as MNHEY and CDR2 as SVGAGI. Trimming removed 8 bases from V and 3 bases from J, with 13 bases in between. CDR3 amino acids: CASVRGWDTEAFF. Here the CDR3 DNA reads TGTGCCAGCGTCAGGGGTTGGGACACTGAAGCTTTCTTT.

CDR3 nucleotides: TGTGCCAGCAGCGACGGGTACGGGGGGGGAACAGATACGCAGTATTTT. The encoded protein is CASSDGYGGGTDTQYF. This chain uses TRBV11-1 with TRBJ2-3; the match to TRBD2 covers 8 bases. Germline lookup yields CDR1 SGHAT and CDR2 FQDESV (reference sequence). There are 16 residues in the CDR3. With V trimmed by 5 bases and J by 3 bases, 10 bases remained unmatched. Looking up the rest from reference TRBV11-1 and TRBJ2-3 gives the full variable domain: EAEVAQSPRYKITEKSQAVAFWCDPISGHATLYWYRQILGQGPELLVQFQDESVVDDSQLPKDRFSAERLKGVDSTLKIQPAELGDSAMYLCASSDGYGGGTDTQYFGPGTRLTVL.

The chain links TRBV7-9 to TRBJ2-5; 7 nucleotides agree with TRBD1. Per germline, CDR1 SEHNR and CDR2 FQNEAQ (reference sequence). V was pared by 5 bases and J by 2 bases, with 8 bases of the junction left unmatched. The CDR3 consists of 15 residues. The CDR3, as DNA: TGTGCCAGCAGCACAGGGACAGCCTTTCAAGAGACCCAGTACTTC. As protein: CASSTGTAFQETQYF.

The chain joins TRBV5-6 to TRBJ1-1, with D perhaps TRBD1 (5 bases). The V and J ends lost 9 bases and 4 bases respectively, with 13 bases between them. Germline-derived CDR1 and CDR2 are SGHDT and YYEEEE. The CDR3 is 12 amino acids. CDR3 sequence (DNA): TGTGCCACCGCCGGGGGGAGCACTGAAGCTTTCTTT. This gives the protein CATAGGSTEAFF.

This clone was counted a single time. This rearrangement joins TRBV6-6 to TRBJ2-3; 8 positions agree with TRBD1. The CDR3 runs to 15 residues. Germline CDR1 reads MNHNY; CDR2 reads SVGAGI (reference sequence). The J segment lost 6 bases and the V segment lost 2 bases, leaving 7 bases of the junction unmatched. DNA of the CDR3: TGTGCCAGCAGTTACGGGGCAGGGGGCCCGGATACGCAGTATTTT. It encodes CASSYGAGGPDTQYF.

The chain joins TRBV6-6 to TRBJ2-7, with TRBD1 matching 7 bases. Germline V gene lookup returns CDR1 MNHNY and CDR2 SVGAGI (reference sequence). V trimming: 6 bases; J trimming: 3 bases; junction bases outside the gene matches: 8. The CDR3 runs to 14 residues. CDR3 bases: TGTGCCAGCAGGCTATCGGGACAGATCTACGAGCAGTACTTC. Its translation is CASRLSGQIYEQYF.

This chain links TRBV29-1 with TRBJ2-1; TRBD2 matches 8 bases. The germline V gene encodes CDR1 SQVTM and CDR2 ANQGSEA. This CDR3 contains 15 residues. Trimming removed 7 bases from V and 1 base from J; junction bases left unmatched: 9. The CDR3 bases are TGCAGCGCACTCGAGCGGGGGTTATCCTACAATGAGCAGTTCTTC. The encoded protein is CSALERGLSYNEQFF.

The J gene is TRBJ2-2, the V gene TRBV6-2 or TRBV6-3; TRBD2 matches at 14 bases. Per germline, CDR1 MNHEY and CDR2 SVGEGT. Trimming took 5 bases from V and 6 from J; bases not matched to a gene: 5. This CDR3 region has 16 residues. As DNA, the CDR3 is TGTGCCAGCAGTATCTGGGGACTAGCGGGGGCCGGGGAGCTGTTTTTT. It specifies CASSIWGLAGAGELFF.

The rearrangement links TRBV5-1 to TRBJ2-1; tentatively, D is TRBD2 (5 bases). This CDR3 region has 14 residues. Per germline, CDR1 SGHRS and CDR2 YFSETQ. Trimming took off 4 bases at V and 2 bases at J, with 10 bases between the two ends. CDR3 amino acids: CASSSGGTYNEQFF. The CDR3 DNA is TGCGCCAGCAGCAGCGGAGGAACCTACAATGAGCAGTTCTTC.

Comments on this clone: The same CDR3 is also encoded by other DNA sequences in this sample. The J gene is TRBJ1-5, the V gene TRBV27, with 7 bases fitting TRBD1. Germline lookup yields CDR1 MNHEY and CDR2 SMNVEV (reference sequence). J lost 4 bases, V lost 0 bases, and 3 bases had no gene match. The CDR3 runs to 15 residues. CDR3 in amino acids: CASSLSPQGNQPQHF. The CDR3, as DNA: TGTGCCAGCAGTTTATCGCCACAGGGGAATCAGCCCCAGCATTTT.

V usage is TRBV5-4 and J usage is TRBJ1-1, with 8 bases fitting TRBD1. This CDR3 has 14 residues. The germline V gene has CDR1 SGHNT and CDR2 YYREEE (reference sequence). The ends lost 4 bases at V and 6 bases at J; junction bases unmatched: 8. The DNA for the CDR3 is TGTGCCAGCAGCACGAGGACAGGGTTAGCTGAAGCTTTCTTT. Its translation: CASSTRTGLAEAFF.

The V and J genes are TRBV11-2 and TRBJ2-3; the D gene is possibly TRBD1 (6 bases). Deletions cut 1 base from V and 1 base from J, with 12 bases between. There are 16 residues in the CDR3. Germline loops: CDR1 SGHAT, CDR2 FQNNGV. The CDR3 DNA is TGTGCCAGCAGCTTAGGTGGGGCAGGGGGCACAGATACGCAGTATTTT. This sequence encodes CASSLGGAGGTDTQYF. Full variable domain (missing parts from reference TRBV11-2 and TRBJ2-3): EAGVAQSPRYKIIEKRQSVAFWCNPISGHATLYWYQQILGQGPKLLIQFQNNGVVDDSQLPKDRFSAERLKGVDSTLKIQPAKLEDSAVYLCASSLGGAGGTDTQYFGPGTRLTVL.

The genes are TRBV5-1 and TRBJ1-2; TRBD1 might be the D (6 bases). The CDR3 spans 13 residues. V lost 4 bases to trimming and J lost 10 bases, with 17 bases between them. Germline V gene lookup returns CDR1 SGHRS and CDR2 YFSETQ. The CDR3, as DNA: TGCGCCAGCAGCGTCACTCCGGGACAAGTCTACACCTTC. It encodes CASSVTPGQVYTF.

The chain couples TRBV18 to TRBJ1-1; D might be TRBD1 (6 bases). V lost 3 bases to trimming and J lost 5 bases, with 22 bases between them. Germline V gives CDR1 KGHSH, CDR2 LQKENI. This CDR3 comprises 17 residues. In DNA, the CDR3 is TGTGCCAGCTCACCCCTAGGGCAGGGGAGGGTTTTGACTGAAGCTTTCTTT. It specifies CASSPLGQGRVLTEAFF.